A selection of T cell receptor beta chains follows, all from one sample in a study of naive and memory T cell subsets. TCRdb used MiXCR to reprocess the 5' RACE reads, holding one entry per CDR3 protein. This repertoire shows tens of thousands of distinct CDR3 sequences, around 25% found once; its top ten account for approximately 1.8%. The receptors were gathered from a female donor in good health. Both conserved end residues are part of each CDR3. A D gene is named only where the DNA matches it firmly.

D gene | V gene | CDR3 protein
TRBD2 | TRBV7-9 | CASSELASAYEQYF
NA | TRBV7-2 | CASSRYPREAFF
TRBD1 | TRBV13 | CASSQSGTGRREQYF
TRBD1 | TRBV10-3 | CAISDLPGQGYEQYF
TRBD1 | TRBV29-1 | CSGETGWETQYF
NA | TRBV20-1 | CSASRDPGSNQPQHF
TRBD1 | TRBV12-3/TRBV12-4 | CASSTSTGAAYEQYF
NA | TRBV27 | CASSLNSGNSPLHF
NA | TRBV29-1 | CSVTTGTAQEEQFF
NA | TRBV5-1 | CASSLANSGNTIYF
TRBD2 | TRBV6-4 | CASSESAGGGSGTQYF
NA | TRBV11-2 | CASSLAMFPDTQYF
NA | TRBV20-1 | CSASSGPLTGANVLTF
TRBD1 | TRBV20-1 | CSAPVPGQSGEKLFF
NA | TRBV5-1 | CASSPGTSNQPQHF
TRBD1 | TRBV6-6 | CASSYGTDSYEQYF
TRBD2 | TRBV6-4 | CASSGGGHTGELFF
TRBD2 | TRBV6-5 | CASRKSGSTHNEQFF
NA | TRBV7-2 | CASSSVEDQPQHF
NA | TRBV6-7 | CASSYQHGTVYGYTF
NA | TRBV29-1 | CSAAAGFGEQYF
TRBD2 | TRBV28 | CASIPAGPQETQYF
NA | TRBV29-1 | CSVAEDVRDQPQHF
TRBD1 | TRBV29-1 | CSVDGQGAGGYTF
TRBD1 | TRBV12-3/TRBV12-4 | CASSPSTGGYEQFF
NA | TRBV5-6 | CASSPTPNTEAFF
NA | TRBV6-7 | CATSDLTDTGELFF
TRBD1 | TRBV9 | CASSVERTGAGGYTF
NA | TRBV7-2 | CASSLGGFKPDTQYF
NA | TRBV29-1 | CSVEGGSGNTIYF
NA | TRBV20-1 | CSASGAGIDQPQHF
NA | TRBV20-1 | CSASELSTDTQYF
TRBD2 | TRBV20-1 | CSAMALAGYEQYF
TRBD2 | TRBV25-1 | CASRLCGGRVSDTQYF
NA | TRBV10-3 | CAISESYGYEQYF
NA | TRBV18 | CASPPDPGSSYNEQFF